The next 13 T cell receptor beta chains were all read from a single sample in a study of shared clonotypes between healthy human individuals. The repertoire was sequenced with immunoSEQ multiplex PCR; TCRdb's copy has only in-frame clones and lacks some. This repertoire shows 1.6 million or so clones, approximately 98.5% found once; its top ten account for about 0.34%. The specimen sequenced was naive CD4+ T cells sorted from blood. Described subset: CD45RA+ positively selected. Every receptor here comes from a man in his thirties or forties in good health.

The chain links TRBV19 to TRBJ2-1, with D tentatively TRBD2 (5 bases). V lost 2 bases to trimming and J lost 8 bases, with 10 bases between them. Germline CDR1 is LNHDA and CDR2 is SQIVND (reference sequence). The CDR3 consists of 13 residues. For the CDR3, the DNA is TGTGCCAGTAGTATACGAAGGGAGCATGAGCAGTTCTTC. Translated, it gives CASSIRREHEQFF.

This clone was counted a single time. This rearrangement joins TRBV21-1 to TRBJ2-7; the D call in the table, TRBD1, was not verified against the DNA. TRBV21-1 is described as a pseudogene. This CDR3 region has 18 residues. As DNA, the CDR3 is TGTGCCAGCAGCCACCGGGACAGGAGGTATCGGGGCTCCTACGAGCAGTACTTC. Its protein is CASSHRDRRYRGSYEQYF.

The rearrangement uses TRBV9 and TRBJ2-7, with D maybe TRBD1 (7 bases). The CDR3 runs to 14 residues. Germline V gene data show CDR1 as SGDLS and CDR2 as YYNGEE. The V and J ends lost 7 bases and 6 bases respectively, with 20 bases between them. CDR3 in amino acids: CASGKTGRSGEQYF. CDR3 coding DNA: TGTGCCAGCGGCAAGACAGGGAGGTCCGGCGAGCAGTACTTC.

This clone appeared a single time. CDR3 in amino acids: CAIRGGAQETQYF. CDR3 DNA: TGTGCCATCAGGGGGGGCGCCCAAGAGACCCAGTACTTC. V and J are TRBV10-3 and TRBJ2-5; either TRBD1 or TRBD2 may fit D (6 bases each). V lost 6 bases and J lost 1, with 9 bases in between. From germline, CDR1 is ENHRY and CDR2 SYGVKD. This CDR3 has 13 residues.

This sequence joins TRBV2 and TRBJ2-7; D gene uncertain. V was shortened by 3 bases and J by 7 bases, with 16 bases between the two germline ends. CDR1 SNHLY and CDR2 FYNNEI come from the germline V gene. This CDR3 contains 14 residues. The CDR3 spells CASSEKGRPVEQYF. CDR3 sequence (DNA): TGTGCCAGCAGTGAGAAAGGACGGCCGGTGGAGCAGTACTTC.

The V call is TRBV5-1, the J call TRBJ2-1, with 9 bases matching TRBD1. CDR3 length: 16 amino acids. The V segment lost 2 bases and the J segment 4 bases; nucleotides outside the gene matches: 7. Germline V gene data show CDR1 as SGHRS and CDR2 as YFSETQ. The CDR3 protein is CASSFLQGAGYNEQFF. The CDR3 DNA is TGCGCCAGCAGCTTTTTACAGGGGGCCGGTTACAATGAGCAGTTCTTC.

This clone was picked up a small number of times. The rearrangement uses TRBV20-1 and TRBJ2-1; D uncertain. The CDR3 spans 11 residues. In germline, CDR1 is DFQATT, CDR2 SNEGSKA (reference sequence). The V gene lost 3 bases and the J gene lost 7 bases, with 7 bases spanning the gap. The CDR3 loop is CSASPVNEQFF. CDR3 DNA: TGCAGTGCTAGTCCGGTGAATGAGCAGTTCTTC.

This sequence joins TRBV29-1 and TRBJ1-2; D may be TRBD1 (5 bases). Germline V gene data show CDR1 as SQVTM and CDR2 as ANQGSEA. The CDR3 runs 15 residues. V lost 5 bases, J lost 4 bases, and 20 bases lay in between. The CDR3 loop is CSVPLPGGEGYGYTF. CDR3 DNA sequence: TGCAGCGTTCCCCTCCCGGGAGGGGAAGGCTATGGCTACACCTTC. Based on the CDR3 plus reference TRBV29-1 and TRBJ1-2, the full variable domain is SAVISQKPSRDICQRGTSLTIQCQVDSQVTMMFWYRQQPGQSLTLIATANQGSEATYESGFVIDKFPISRPNLTFSTLTVSNMSPEDSSIYLCSVPLPGGEGYGYTFGSGTRLTVV.

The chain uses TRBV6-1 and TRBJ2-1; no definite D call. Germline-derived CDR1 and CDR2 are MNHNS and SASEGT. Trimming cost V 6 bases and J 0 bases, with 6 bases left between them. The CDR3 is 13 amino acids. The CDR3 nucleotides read TGTGCCAGCAGCGATCACTCCTACAATGAGCAGTTCTTC. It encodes CASSDHSYNEQFF.

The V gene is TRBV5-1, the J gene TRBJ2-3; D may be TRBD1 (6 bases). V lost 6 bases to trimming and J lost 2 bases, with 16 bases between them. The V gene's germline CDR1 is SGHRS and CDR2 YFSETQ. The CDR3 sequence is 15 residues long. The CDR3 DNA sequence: TGCGCCAGCACCCCGTCCAGGGGCCTCACAGATACGCAGTATTTT. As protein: CASTPSRGLTDTQYF.

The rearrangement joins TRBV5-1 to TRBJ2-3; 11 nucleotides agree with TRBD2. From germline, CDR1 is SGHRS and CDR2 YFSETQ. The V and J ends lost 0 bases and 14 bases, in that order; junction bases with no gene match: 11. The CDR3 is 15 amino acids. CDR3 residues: CASSLGLAGGAPGYF. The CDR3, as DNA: TGCGCCAGCAGCTTGGGGCTAGCGGGAGGAGCCCCGGGGTATTTT.

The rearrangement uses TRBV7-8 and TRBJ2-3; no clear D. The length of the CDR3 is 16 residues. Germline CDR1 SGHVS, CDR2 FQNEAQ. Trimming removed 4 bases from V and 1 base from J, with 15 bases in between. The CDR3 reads CASSSEIRSRTDTQYF. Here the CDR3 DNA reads TGTGCCAGCAGCTCCGAGATTCGTAGTCGCACAGATACGCAGTATTTT. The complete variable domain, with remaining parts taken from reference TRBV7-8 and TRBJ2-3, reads GAGVSQSPRYKVAKRGQDVALRCDPISGHVSLFWYQQALGQGPEFLTYFQNEAQLDKSGLPSDRFFAERPEGSVSTLKIQRTQQEDSAVYLCASSSEIRSRTDTQYFGPGTRLTVL.

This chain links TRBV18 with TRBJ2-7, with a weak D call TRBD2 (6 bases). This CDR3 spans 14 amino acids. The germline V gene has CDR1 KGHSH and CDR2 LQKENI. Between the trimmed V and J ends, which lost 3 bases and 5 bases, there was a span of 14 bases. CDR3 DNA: TGTGCCAGCTCACCTTATTACGGGAGTGACGAGCAGTACTTC. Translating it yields CASSPYYGSDEQYF.